A selection of T cell receptor beta chains follows, all from one sample in a study of cytomegalovirus exposure and HLA in healthy donors. This table comes from immunoSEQ multiplex PCR, and its TCRdb copy is limited to in-frame clones, with some not included. Listed are some 76,000 clones; about 0.82% falls within the top ten. The sample was PBMCs. These receptors were taken from a boy younger than 18 in good health and CMV-seronegative. The CDR3 runs from the conserved cysteine through the conserved F or W. A D gene is named only where the DNA matches it firmly.

J gene: TRBJ2-7; V gene: TRBV19; D gene: TRBD2; CDR3 DNA: TGTGCCAGTAGTATTTCCGGAGGGAGGGGCGCGGATAGGGAGCAGTACTTC; CDR3 protein: CASSISGGRGADREQYF
J gene: TRBJ1-1; V gene: TRBV19; D gene: .; CDR3 DNA: TGTGCCAGTAGTGTCGCTTCCGGGGGGACTGAAGCTTTCTTT; CDR3 protein: CASSVASGGTEAFF
J gene: TRBJ1-2; V gene: TRBV5-1; D gene: .; CDR3 DNA: TGCGCCAGCAGCTTTGGGGTGCAGGGGCCCTACTATGGCTACACCTTC; CDR3 protein: CASSFGVQGPYYGYTF
J gene: TRBJ1-6; V gene: TRBV6-5; D gene: TRBD1; CDR3 DNA: TGTGCCAGCAGTCGGGACAGGGGGTTGGATTCACCCCTCCACTTT; CDR3 protein: CASSRDRGLDSPLHF
J gene: TRBJ1-2; V gene: TRBV25-1; D gene: .; CDR3 DNA: TGTGCCAGCAGTGAAGAGGGTAGCTATGGCTACACCTTC; CDR3 protein: CASSEEGSYGYTF
J gene: TRBJ1-5; V gene: TRBV28; D gene: TRBD1; CDR3 DNA: TGTGCCAGCAGTCCCCACAGGGGAAGGCAGCCCCAGCATTTT; CDR3 protein: CASSPHRGRQPQHF
J gene: TRBJ1-2; V gene: TRBV7-8; D gene: .; CDR3 DNA: TGTGCCAGCAGCTCCTCCCCAGAAGCGTATGGCTACACCTTC; CDR3 protein: CASSSSPEAYGYTF
J gene: TRBJ2-5; V gene: TRBV5-1; D gene: .; CDR3 DNA: TGCGCCAGCAGCTCGGGGACTTCTCAAGAGACCCAGTACTTC; CDR3 protein: CASSSGTSQETQYF
J gene: TRBJ1-1; V gene: TRBV30; D gene: TRBD1; CDR3 DNA: TGTGCCTGGAGTACCCAAGTTTTGGGACAGTCCACGGGGAACACTGAAGCTTTCTTT; CDR3 protein: CAWSTQVLGQSTGNTEAFF
J gene: TRBJ1-2; V gene: TRBV30; D gene: TRBD1; CDR3 DNA: TGTGCCGGCACGCGGACAGGCAGTCATAACTATGGCTACACCTTC; CDR3 protein: CAGTRTGSHNYGYTF
J gene: TRBJ1-1; V gene: TRBV27; D gene: .; CDR3 DNA: TGTGCCAGCAGTCCTGACACCCGATACAAGGCTTTCTTT; CDR3 protein: CASSPDTRYKAFF
J gene: TRBJ1-1; V gene: TRBV18; D gene: .; CDR3 DNA: TGTGCCAGCTCACCACTCCAGGGTTACACTGAAGCTTTCTTT; CDR3 protein: CASSPLQGYTEAFF
J gene: TRBJ2-1; V gene: TRBV20-1; D gene: .; CDR3 DNA: TGCAGTGCTTTCAGGGGTGGCGAGCAGTTCTTC; CDR3 protein: CSAFRGGEQFF
J gene: TRBJ2-7; V gene: TRBV14; D gene: .; CDR3 DNA: TGTGCCAGCAGCCAAGACGCAGGGACATCGGCAAACTACGAGCAGTACTTC; CDR3 protein: CASSQDAGTSANYEQYF
J gene: TRBJ1-2; V gene: TRBV30; D gene: .; CDR3 DNA: TGTGCCTGGAGTGTATCAGGGAACTATGGCTACACCTTC; CDR3 protein: CAWSVSGNYGYTF
J gene: TRBJ1-2; V gene: TRBV4-2; D gene: TRBD1; CDR3 DNA: TGTGCCAGCAGCCATCCGGGACAGGGTGTCTTCGGCTACACCTTC; CDR3 protein: CASSHPGQGVFGYTF
J gene: TRBJ1-1; V gene: TRBV5-1; D gene: .; CDR3 DNA: TGCGCCAGCAGTACCGACATGACCACTGAAGCTTTCTTT; CDR3 protein: CASSTDMTTEAFF
J gene: TRBJ1-2; V gene: TRBV5-1; D gene: TRBD1; CDR3 DNA: TGCGCCAGCCGCACGGGGACAGGGGCGAGGCATGGCTACACCTTC; CDR3 protein: CASRTGTGARHGYTF
J gene: TRBJ2-1; V gene: TRBV19; D gene: TRBD2; CDR3 DNA: TGTGCCAGTAGTATCAGCGGGGGGGCAGCCTACAATGAGCAGTTCTTC; CDR3 protein: CASSISGGAAYNEQFF
J gene: TRBJ1-3; V gene: TRBV9; D gene: .; CDR3 DNA: TGTGCCAGCAGCGTGGCGGGCTCTGGAAACACCATATATTTT; CDR3 protein: CASSVAGSGNTIYF
J gene: TRBJ2-7; V gene: TRBV27; D gene: .; CDR3 DNA: TGTGCCAGCAGTTCCCGTTCCGTGCAGTACTTC; CDR3 protein: CASSSRSVQYF
J gene: TRBJ2-6; V gene: TRBV13; D gene: .; CDR3 DNA: TGTGCCAGCAGCCCCCCATCTGGGGCCAACGTCCTGACTTTC; CDR3 protein: CASSPPSGANVLTF
J gene: TRBJ1-2; V gene: TRBV27; D gene: .; CDR3 DNA: TGTGCCACCTGGGCCGGGGTTACCAACTATGGCTACACCTTC; CDR3 protein: CATWAGVTNYGYTF
J gene: TRBJ1-5; V gene: TRBV30; D gene: TRBD1; CDR3 DNA: TGTGCCTGGAGTATGGGGGACAGGTCCCTTTGGGGCAATCAGCCCCAGCATTTT; CDR3 protein: CAWSMGDRSLWGNQPQHF
J gene: TRBJ1-2; V gene: TRBV2; D gene: .; CDR3 DNA: TGTGCCAGCAGCCCCGACGGGGAACACTATGGCTACACCTTC; CDR3 protein: CASSPDGEHYGYTF
J gene: TRBJ1-2; V gene: TRBV28; D gene: TRBD1; CDR3 DNA: TGTGCCAGCAGCGGACAGGGGAACAACTATGGCTACACCTTC; CDR3 protein: CASSGQGNNYGYTF
J gene: TRBJ2-7; V gene: TRBV18; D gene: .; CDR3 DNA: TGTGCCAGCTCCCCCGGGGGGCAGATCTACGAGCAGTACTTC; CDR3 protein: CASSPGGQIYEQYF
J gene: TRBJ1-5; V gene: TRBV5-6; D gene: .; CDR3 DNA: TGTGCCAGCAGCTTGGGGGCAGTACGAAATCAGCCCCAGCATTTT; CDR3 protein: CASSLGAVRNQPQHF
J gene: TRBJ1-2; V gene: TRBV30; D gene: TRBD1; CDR3 DNA: TGTGCCTGGAACTACGGGGACAGGGTGCATGGCTACACCTTC; CDR3 protein: CAWNYGDRVHGYTF
J gene: TRBJ2-5; V gene: TRBV11-2; D gene: .; CDR3 DNA: TGTGCCAGCAGCTTATCAGGGGTTTCGGAGACCCAGTACTTC; CDR3 protein: CASSLSGVSETQYF